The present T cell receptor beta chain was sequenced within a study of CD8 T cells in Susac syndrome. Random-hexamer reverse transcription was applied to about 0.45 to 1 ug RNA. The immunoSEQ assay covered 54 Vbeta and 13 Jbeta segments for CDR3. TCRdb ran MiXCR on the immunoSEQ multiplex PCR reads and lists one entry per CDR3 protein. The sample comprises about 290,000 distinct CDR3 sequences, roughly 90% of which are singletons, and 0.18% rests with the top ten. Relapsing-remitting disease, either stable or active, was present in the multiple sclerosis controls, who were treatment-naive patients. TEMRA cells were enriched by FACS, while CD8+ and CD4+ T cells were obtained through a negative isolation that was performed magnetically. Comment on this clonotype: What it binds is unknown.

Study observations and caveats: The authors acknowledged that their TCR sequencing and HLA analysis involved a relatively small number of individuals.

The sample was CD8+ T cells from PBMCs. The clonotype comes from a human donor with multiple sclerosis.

In DNA, the CDR3 is TGTGCCAGCAGCTTGGCGGTCGGACTTAACTATGGCTACACCTTC. Translating it yields CASSLAVGLNYGYTF. The chain carries TRBV5-5 and TRBJ1-2; D is unclear. The V gene's germline CDR1 is SGHKS and CDR2 YYEKEE (reference sequence). The CDR3 has 15 residues. V was clipped by 0 bases and J by 1 base, with 10 bases between them.